Sequencing of this T cell receptor (beta chain) was carried out in a study of radiotherapy plus CTLA-4 blockade in lung cancer. Produced via immunoSEQ multiplex PCR; TCRdb's table is partial and in-frame only. The sample holds 85,000 to 90,000 clones, around 72% seen once. A few counts support this clone. The CDR3 totals 11 residues. The V gene's germline CDR1 is MNHEY and CDR2 SVGAGI. Between the trimmed V and J ends, which lost 7 bases and 6 bases, there was a span of 10 bases. The sequenced sample was peripheral blood, obtained from a patient treated with radiotherapy plus ipilimumab. The genes are TRBV6-5 and TRBJ2-7; maybe TRBD2 (6 bases). The receptor was derived from a human donor with non-small cell lung cancer that progressed on radiotherapy plus ipilimumab. This chain's CDR3 is CASTRGGEQYF. CDR3 coding DNA: TGTGCCAGCACGAGGGGAGGCGAGCAGTACTTC.